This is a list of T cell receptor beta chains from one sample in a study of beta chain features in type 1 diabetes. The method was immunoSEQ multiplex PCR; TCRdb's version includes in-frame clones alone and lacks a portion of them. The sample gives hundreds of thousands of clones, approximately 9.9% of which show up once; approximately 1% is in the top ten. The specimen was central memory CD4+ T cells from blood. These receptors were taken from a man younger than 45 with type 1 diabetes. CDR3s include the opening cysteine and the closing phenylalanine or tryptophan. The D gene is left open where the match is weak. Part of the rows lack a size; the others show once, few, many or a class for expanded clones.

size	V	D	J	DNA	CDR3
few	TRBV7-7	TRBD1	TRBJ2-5	TGTGCCAGCAGCTTAAGACAGGGAATACAAGAGACCCAGTACTTC	CASSLRQGIQETQYF
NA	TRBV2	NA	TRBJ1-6	TGTGCCAGCAGTGCGGGGGAGTTTTCACCCCTCCACTTT	CASSAGEFSPLHF
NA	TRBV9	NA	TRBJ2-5	TGTGCCAGCAGCGTGGCAGGGGATACGGAGACCCAGTACTTC	CASSVAGDTETQYF
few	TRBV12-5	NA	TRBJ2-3	TGTGCTAGTGGTTTAGCGGTCTCTAGCACAGATACGCAGTATTTT	CASGLAVSSTDTQYF
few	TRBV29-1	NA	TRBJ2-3	TGCAGCGTTGAATTAGGGGTTACAGATACGCAGTATTTT	CSVELGVTDTQYF
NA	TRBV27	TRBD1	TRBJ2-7	TGTGCCAGCAGGCACAGGGGGCAGTTGGACGAGCAGTACTTC	CASRHRGQLDEQYF
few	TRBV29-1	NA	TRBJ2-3	TGCAGCGCCCTAGGGGTCCGGACTTACACAGATACGCAGTATTTT	CSALGVRTYTDTQYF
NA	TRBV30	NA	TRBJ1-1	TGTGCCTGGAGTGTCCAGGAGAACACTGAAGCTTTCTTT	CAWSVQENTEAFF
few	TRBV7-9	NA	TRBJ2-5	TGTGCCAGCAGCCGCCGGGACGGGATGTACCAAGAGACCCAGTACTTC	CASSRRDGMYQETQYF
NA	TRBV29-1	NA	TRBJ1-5	TGCAGCGTTGTTCTCCGGGGAGGCAATCAGCCCCAGCATTTT	CSVVLRGGNQPQHF
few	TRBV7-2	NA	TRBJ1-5	TGTGCCAGCAGCTTAGCGGGGGAAGGCAATCAGCCCCAGCATTTT	CASSLAGEGNQPQHF
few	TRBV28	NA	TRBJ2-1	TGTGCCAGCAGTTTCAGAGAGCCTCACAATGAGCAGTTCTTC	CASSFREPHNEQFF
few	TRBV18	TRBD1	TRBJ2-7	TGTGCCAGCTCACCGGGACAGGATTACGAGCAGTACTTC	CASSPGQDYEQYF
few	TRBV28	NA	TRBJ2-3	TGTGCCAGCAGTTCGTCACAGGGATTTGGCCCAGATACGCAGTATTTT	CASSSSQGFGPDTQYF
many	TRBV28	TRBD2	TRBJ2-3	TGTGCCAGCAGCCTCGAGGCGGGGGACACAGATACGCAGTATTTT	CASSLEAGDTDTQYF
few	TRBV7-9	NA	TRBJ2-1	TGTGCCAGCAGCCCACGGGGGACCCAAAACAATGAGCAGTTCTTC	CASSPRGTQNNEQFF
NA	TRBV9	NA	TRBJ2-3	TGTGCCAGCAGCCCCTCGGGGAGCACAGATACGCAGTATTTT	CASSPSGSTDTQYF
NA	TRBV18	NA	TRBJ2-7	TGTGCCAGCTCACCAGGGAGCCATAGGGAGCAGTACTTC	CASSPGSHREQYF
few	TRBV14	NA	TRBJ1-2	TGTGCCAGCAGCTACCTCACGGGAGGGGATGGCTACACCTTC	CASSYLTGGDGYTF
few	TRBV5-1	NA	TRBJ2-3	TGCGCCAGCAGCTTGAGCTTGGACGGGACAGATACGCAGTATTTT	CASSLSLDGTDTQYF
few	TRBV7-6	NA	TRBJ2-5	TGTGCCAGCAGCCGATCTAGTAAGAAAGAGACCCAGTACTTC	CASSRSSKKETQYF
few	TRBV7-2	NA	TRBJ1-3	TGCGCCAGCAGCCAAGAATCAGGGGCTGGAAACACCATATATTTT	CASSQESGAGNTIYF
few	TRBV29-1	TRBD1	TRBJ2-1	TGCAGCGTTGGACAGGGATCGGACAATGAGCAGTTCTTC	CSVGQGSDNEQFF
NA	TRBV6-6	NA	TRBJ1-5	TGTGCCAGCAGTTATCCCCAGGGCCTCAATCAGCCCCAGCATTTT	CASSYPQGLNQPQHF
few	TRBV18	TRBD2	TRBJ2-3	TGTGCCAGCTCACCAAACGGTCCTAGCGGGGGTACAGATACGCAGTATTTT	CASSPNGPSGGTDTQYF
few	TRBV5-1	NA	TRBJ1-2	TGCGCCAGCAGCTTGGAGGGCGACAGTTCCTATGGCTACACCTTC	CASSLEGDSSYGYTF
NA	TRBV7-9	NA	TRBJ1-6	TGTGCCAGCAGCTTAGTCGGGGACAATTCACCCCTCCACTTT	CASSLVGDNSPLHF
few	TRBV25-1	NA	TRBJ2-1	TGTGCCAGCAGTGAATATCGATCGGGTAGGGAGCAGTTCTTC	CASSEYRSGREQFF
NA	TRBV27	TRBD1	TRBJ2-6	TGTGCCAGCAGTTTACAGGGGGCGGGGGCCAACGTCCTGACTTTC	CASSLQGAGANVLTF
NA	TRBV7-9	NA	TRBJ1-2	TGTGCCAGCAGCTTAGCAGGGGATGGCTACACCTTC	CASSLAGDGYTF
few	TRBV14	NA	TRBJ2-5	TGTGCCAGCAGCACTGGCCCGGAGACCCAGTACTTC	CASSTGPETQYF
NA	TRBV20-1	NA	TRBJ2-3	TGCAGTGCTCGGGGTCCCGATACGCAGTATTTT	CSARGPDTQYF
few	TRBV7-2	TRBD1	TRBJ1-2	TGTGCCAGCAGCTTAGCCGGGACAGGGAGTGGCTACACCTTC	CASSLAGTGSGYTF
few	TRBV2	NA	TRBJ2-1	TGTGCCAGCAGTGAGGATTTCTACAATGAGCAGTTCTTC	CASSEDFYNEQFF
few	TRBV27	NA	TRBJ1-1	TGTGCCAGCAGTTTAAAGCCGAACACTGAAGCTTTCTTT	CASSLKPNTEAFF
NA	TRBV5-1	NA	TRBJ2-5	TGCGCCAGCAGCCCGGGGTCCCAAGAGACCCAGTACTTC	CASSPGSQETQYF
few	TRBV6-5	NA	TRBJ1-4	TGTGCCAGCAGTTTTCAGGCAACTAATGAAAAACTGTTTTTT	CASSFQATNEKLFF
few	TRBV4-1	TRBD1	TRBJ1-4	TGCGCCAGCAGCCAAGGGGAAGGGGGCCATGAAAAACTGTTTTTT	CASSQGEGGHEKLFF
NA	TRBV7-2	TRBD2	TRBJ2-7	TGTGCCAGCAGCTTAGGTCGCCCAGGGAGGGGCGAGCAGTACTTC	CASSLGRPGRGEQYF
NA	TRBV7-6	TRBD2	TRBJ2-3	TGTGCCAGCAGCCGGGGGGGGAGCACAGATACGCAGTATTTT	CASSRGGSTDTQYF
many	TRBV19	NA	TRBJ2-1	TGTGCCAGTAGAGGACAGCTCCTAATTGGCAATGAGCAGTTCTTC	CASRGQLLIGNEQFF
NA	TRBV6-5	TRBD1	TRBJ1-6	TGTGCCAGCAGTTACGAAGGGACAGCAAATTATTCACCCCTCCACTTT	CASSYEGTANYSPLHF
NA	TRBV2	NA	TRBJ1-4	TGTGCCAGCAGTGAAGGGGTGGGGAGGACTAATGAAAAACTGTTTTTT	CASSEGVGRTNEKLFF
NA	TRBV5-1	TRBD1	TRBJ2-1	TGCGCCAGCAGCTCGGGACAGGGGGTGAATGAGCAGTTCTTC	CASSSGQGVNEQFF